The 23 T cell receptor beta chains below all came from one sample that was sequenced in a study of blood T cell repertoires in COVID-19. The table came from immunoSEQ multiplex PCR; TCRdb's copy has only in-frame clones and leaves some out. The sample consists of about 200,000 clones, more than 75% of them appearing once. The sample was peripheral blood. All receptors derive from a man aged 40-55 years with active or convalescent COVID-19.

The chain combines TRBV7-9 with TRBJ1-1, with D perhaps TRBD1 (6 bases). V dropped 10 bases and J dropped 5 bases, with 17 bases sitting between them. The CDR3 is 13 amino acids. From germline, CDR1 is SEHNR and CDR2 FQNEAQ (reference sequence). In DNA, the CDR3 is TGTGCCACCCGGCGGGGGCGAGAAACTGAAGCTTTCTTT. Translated, it gives CATRRGRETEAFF.

The chain is built from TRBV19 and TRBJ2-1; 7 nucleotides match TRBD2. Trimming removed 9 bases from V and 9 bases from J; junction bases left unmatched: 11. The CDR3 consists of 13 residues. Germline V gene lookup returns CDR1 LNHDA and CDR2 SQIVND (reference sequence). The CDR3 DNA is TGTGCCAGCAGCTTGGGGGGGGGAGCTGAGCAGTTCTTC. This codes for CASSLGGGAEQFF.

The chain uses TRBV5-1 and TRBJ2-7; D is ambiguous. V was clipped by 0 bases and J by 4 bases, with 5 bases between them. Germline V gene lookup returns CDR1 SGHRS and CDR2 YFSETQ. The CDR3 contains 12 residues. CDR3 region: CASSLVRYEQYF. CDR3 coding DNA: TGCGCCAGCAGCTTGGTACGGTACGAGCAGTACTTC.

This chain uses TRBV14 with TRBJ1-2; D may be TRBD1 (6 bases). From germline, CDR1 is SGHDN and CDR2 FVKESK. The CDR3 has 14 amino acids. Trimming stripped 4 bases from V and 8 bases from J, with 17 bases between. The CDR3 DNA reads TGTGCCAGCAGCCCAGGGGTTAACTATGTAGGCTACACCTTC. Residues: CASSPGVNYVGYTF.

The V call is TRBV5-6, the J call TRBJ1-5; 10 nucleotides line up with TRBD1. The CDR3 is made up of 15 amino acids. Germline V gives CDR1 SGHDT, CDR2 YYEEEE. V was clipped by 4 bases and J by 4 bases; unmatched bases: 5. CDR3 in DNA: TGTGCCAGCAGCGCGCGGACAGGGGGTAATCAGCCCCAGCATTTT. It translates to CASSARTGGNQPQHF. The variable domain in full, completed from reference TRBV5-6 and TRBJ1-5, reads DAGVTQSPTHLIKTRGQQVTLRCSPKSGHDTVSWYQQALGQGPQFIFQYYEEEERQRGNFPDRFSGHQFPNYSSELNVNALLLGDSALYLCASSARTGGNQPQHFGDGTRLSIL.

This chain links TRBV29-1 with TRBJ2-2; D is undetermined. V lost 6 bases, J lost 0 bases, and 11 bases lay in between. The CDR3 runs 14 residues. Germline values: CDR1 SQVTM, CDR2 ANQGSEA. DNA for the CDR3: TGCAGCGTCGCCCTCTACGCGAACACCGGGGAGCTGTTTTTT. This translates into CSVALYANTGELFF.

The rearrangement joins TRBV10-1 to TRBJ1-4; 8 bases agree with TRBD1. Germline V gene data show CDR1 as WNHNN and CDR2 as SYGVQD (reference sequence). V was pared by 4 bases and J by 1 base, with 5 bases of the junction left unmatched. The CDR3 length is 16 residues. The CDR3 loop is CASSGSDRGTNEKLFF. The CDR3 DNA sequence: TGCGCCAGCAGTGGATCAGACAGGGGAACTAATGAAAAACTGTTTTTT.

The J gene is TRBJ1-2, the V gene TRBV2, with D perhaps TRBD1 (6 bases). V was clipped by 4 bases and J by 4 bases, with 13 bases between them. Germline V gene lookup returns CDR1 SNHLY and CDR2 FYNNEI. This CDR3 has 14 amino acids. The CDR3 sequence: CASSGATGTYGYTF. The CDR3 DNA is TGTGCCAGCAGTGGAGCCACAGGGACCTATGGCTACACCTTC.

The chain uses TRBV27 and TRBJ2-7; 9 bases agree with TRBD1. From germline, CDR1 is MNHEY and CDR2 SMNVEV (reference sequence). The CDR3 runs 16 residues. The J segment lost 1 base and the V segment lost 0 bases, leaving 4 bases of the junction unmatched. The DNA of the CDR3 is TGTGCCAGCAGTTTATCCCCCGGGACAGGGTCCTACGAGCAGTACTTC. It yields the protein CASSLSPGTGSYEQYF.

This chain connects TRBV28 to TRBJ1-1; TRBD1 matches 7 bases. The CDR3 consists of 16 residues. V dropped 5 bases and J dropped 1; count of bases not matched to a gene: 10. Germline V gives CDR1 MDHEN, CDR2 SYDVKM. This CDR3 is CASSPPRGSTNTEAFF. CDR3 in DNA: TGTGCCAGCAGTCCACCCAGGGGGTCGACGAACACTGAAGCTTTCTTT.

CDR3 DNA: TGTGCCAGCCGGTCGGGACAGGGGGCAAAGGAAAAACTGTTTTTT. Translation gives CASRSGQGAKEKLFF. The J gene is TRBJ1-4, the V gene TRBV2, with 12 bases matching TRBD1. The CDR3 is made up of 15 amino acids. Germline CDR1 is SNHLY and CDR2 is FYNNEI. Germline trimming cut 8 bases from V and 8 bases from J; bases unmatched to any gene: 9. Full variable domain (outside the CDR3, taken from reference TRBV2 and TRBJ1-4): EPEVTQTPSHQVTQMGQEVILRCVPISNHLYFYWYRQILGQKVEFLVSFYNNEISEKSEIFDDQFSVERPDGSNFTLKIRSTKLEDSAMYFCASRSGQGAKEKLFFGSGTQLSVL.

The chain links TRBV6-5 to TRBJ2-1; 7 bases line up with TRBD2. Germline values: CDR1 MNHEY, CDR2 SVGAGI. Losses at the gene ends were 8 bases for V and 5 bases for J; bases not matched to a gene: 9. The CDR3 is 14 amino acids. The DNA of the CDR3 is TGTGCCAGCCCTAGGCTAGCGGCGGACAATGAGCAGTTCTTC. Its translation is CASPRLAADNEQFF.

The rearrangement links TRBV14 to TRBJ1-4, with D uncertain. V lost 0 bases, J lost 8 bases, and 16 bases lay in between. CDR1 is SGHDN, CDR2 FVKESK, per germline. The CDR3 has 16 residues. The chain's CDR3 is CASSQDLGETREKLFF. For the CDR3, the DNA is TGTGCCAGCAGCCAAGATTTGGGTGAGACCAGGGAAAAACTGTTTTTT. Together with reference TRBV14 and TRBJ1-4, the CDR3 gives the full variable domain: EAGVTQFPSHSVIEKGQTVTLRCDPISGHDNLYWYRRVMGKEIKFLLHFVKESKQDESGMPNNRFLAERTGGTYSTLKVQPAELEDSGVYFCASSQDLGETREKLFFGSGTQLSVL.

The rearrangement joins TRBV6-2 or TRBV6-3 to TRBJ2-2, with TRBD1 identical over 11 bases. The CDR3 length is 18 residues. The V segment lost 2 bases and the J segment 5 bases; nucleotides outside the gene matches: 10. The germline CDR1 and CDR2 sequences are MNHEY and SVGEGT. For the CDR3, the DNA is TGTGCCAGCAGTTACCGACCAGGACAGGGGGCTACAACCGGGGAGCTGTTTTTT. Translation gives CASSYRPGQGATTGELFF.

The chain joins TRBV6-4 to TRBJ2-2; 7 bases match TRBD2. Germline CDR1 reads MRHNA; CDR2 reads SNTAGT. J was trimmed by 5 bases and V by 0 bases; bases with no gene match: 9. The CDR3 has 17 amino acids. DNA for the CDR3: TGTGCCAGCAGTGACTCTACCGGGAGGCCCGAAACCGGGGAGCTGTTTTTT. This codes for CASSDSTGRPETGELFF.

V and J are TRBV5-1 and TRBJ2-1; 11 bases match TRBD2. The length of the CDR3 is 15 residues. With V trimmed by 4 bases and J by 3 bases, 3 bases remained unmatched. CDR1 SGHRS and CDR2 YFSETQ come from the germline V gene. Written as DNA, the CDR3 is TGCGCCAGCAGCGCACTAGCGGGGGACTACAATGAGCAGTTCTTC. It specifies CASSALAGDYNEQFF.

The chain couples TRBV20-1 to TRBJ2-5, with D perhaps matching TRBD2 (6 bases). Trimming shortened V by 3 bases and J by 4 bases, and 18 bases separated the two germline ends. Looked up from germline, CDR1 is DFQATT and CDR2 is SNEGSKA (reference sequence). The CDR3 sequence is 15 residues long. DNA for the CDR3: TGCAGTGCTAGTAGACAGAGCCTCGGGAGAGAGACCCAGTACTTC. Its translation: CSASRQSLGRETQYF.

This chain links TRBV18 with TRBJ1-3; 7 nucleotides align to TRBD1. The CDR3 is 16 residues long. Germline CDR1 is KGHSH and CDR2 is LQKENI. V gave up 0 bases and J gave up 4 bases; unmatched junction bases: 6. The CDR3 DNA reads TGTGCCAGCTCACCACCGGACAGGCTCTCGGGAAACACCATATATTTT. This sequence encodes CASSPPDRLSGNTIYF.

The rearrangement links TRBV7-3 to TRBJ1-1, with D perhaps matching TRBD1 (6 bases). The CDR3 runs to 13 residues. CDR1 and CDR2 from the germline V gene are SGHTA and FQGTGA. The germline V and J ends were trimmed by 1 base and 10 bases, with 13 bases remaining between them. This chain's CDR3 is CASSLNTGSGAFF. The CDR3, as DNA: TGTGCCAGCAGCTTAAATACAGGGTCGGGAGCTTTCTTT.

The chain carries TRBV27 and TRBJ2-7; a weak D match, TRBD2 (5 bases). Germline V CDR1 and CDR2: MNHEY, SMNVEV (reference sequence). The CDR3 totals 14 residues. V dropped 4 bases and J dropped 7 bases, with 17 bases sitting between them. In DNA, the CDR3 is TGTGCCAGCAGTTCGGCTAGCCGGTGGGAGGAGCAGTACTTC. Translation gives CASSSASRWEEQYF.

V and J are TRBV28 and TRBJ2-6; the D gene is possibly TRBD2 (5 bases). CDR1 is MDHEN and CDR2 is SYDVKM in the germline V gene. Trimming stripped 3 bases from V and 0 bases from J, with 9 bases between. This CDR3 region has 16 residues. CDR3 nucleotides: TGTGCCAGCAGTTTGTTTGGGAGCTCTGGGGCCAACGTCCTGACTTTC. It translates to CASSLFGSSGANVLTF.

This sequence joins TRBV3-1 (or the pseudogene TRBV3-2) and TRBJ2-3, with 8 bases that match TRBD1. There are 15 residues in the CDR3. Trimming took 6 bases from V and 0 from J; bases not matched to a gene: 5. The germline gives CDR1 LGHDT, CDR2 YNNKEL (reference sequence). The CDR3 DNA is TGTGCCAGCAGTATGGGACAGGCCAGCACAGATACGCAGTATTTT. It codes for CASSMGQASTDTQYF.

This chain links TRBV28 with TRBJ2-3; 8 nucleotides align to TRBD2. Germline CDR1 reads MDHEN; CDR2 reads SYDVKM. The CDR3 runs to 19 residues. V lost 5 bases and J lost 0; bases outside the gene matches: 16. CDR3: CASSPPPARREESTDTQYF. DNA of the CDR3: TGTGCCAGCAGTCCCCCCCCGGCCCGGCGGGAGGAAAGCACAGATACGCAGTATTTT.